This T cell receptor (beta chain) was recorded in a study of cytotoxic CD8 clonotypes in ibrutinib-treated CLL. Here immunoSEQ multiplex PCR was the method, and the copy in TCRdb shows in-frame clones only, minus some. The repertoire holds around 42,000 clones, with approximately 70% as singletons. V was cut by 6 bases and J by 11 bases, with 16 bases left in between. Germline CDR1 is SNHLY and CDR2 is FYNNEI. The CDR3 runs to 12 residues. This chain connects TRBV2 to TRBJ1-1; no clear D gene. The TCR originated in a human donor with chronic lymphocytic leukemia. Source: PBMCs, taken after 24 months of ibrutinib treatment. CDR3 amino acids: CASRNTHIGAFF. The CDR3 bases are TGTGCCAGCAGGAACACCCACATAGGGGCTTTCTTT.